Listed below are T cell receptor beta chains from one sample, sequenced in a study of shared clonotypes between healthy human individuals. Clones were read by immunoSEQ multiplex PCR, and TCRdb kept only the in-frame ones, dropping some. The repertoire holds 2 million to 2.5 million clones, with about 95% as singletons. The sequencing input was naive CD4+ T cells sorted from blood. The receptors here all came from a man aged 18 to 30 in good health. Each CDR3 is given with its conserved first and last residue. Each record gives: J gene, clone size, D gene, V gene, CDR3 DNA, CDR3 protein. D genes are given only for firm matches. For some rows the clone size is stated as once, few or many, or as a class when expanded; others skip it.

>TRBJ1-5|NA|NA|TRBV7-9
TGTGCCAGCAGCTTCTCAGAACAGCCCCAGCATTTT
CASSFSEQPQHF
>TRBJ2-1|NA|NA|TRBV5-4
TGTGCCAGCAGGACTTCCCCAAAGCATGAGCAGTTCTTC
CASRTSPKHEQFF
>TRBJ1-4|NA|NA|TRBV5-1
TGCGCCAGCAGCGTTTCGCCGAGAAGGGGTTCAACATCGCGGGATGAAAAACTGTTTTTT
CASSVSPRRGSTSRDEKLFF
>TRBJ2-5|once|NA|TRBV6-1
TGTGCCAGCAGTGAACTCTCCCAAGAGACCCAGTACTTC
CASSELSQETQYF
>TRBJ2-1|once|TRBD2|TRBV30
TGTGCCTGGAGCCCCGGGACTAGTCACCATGAGCAGTTCTTC
CAWSPGTSHHEQFF
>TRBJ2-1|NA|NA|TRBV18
TGTGCCAGCTCACCACTGACTAGGGAGCAGTTCTTC
CASSPLTREQFF
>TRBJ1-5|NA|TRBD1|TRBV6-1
TGTGCCACCAACGGACAGGGCAGCAATCAGCCCCAGCATTTT
CATNGQGSNQPQHF
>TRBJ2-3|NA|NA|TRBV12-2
TGTGCAGCGATGACTCCCGGAGCAGATACGCAGTATTTT
CAAMTPGADTQYF
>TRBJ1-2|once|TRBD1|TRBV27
TGTGCCAGCACCCGGGACAGTACAAAGGGTTACTATGGCTACACCTTC
CASTRDSTKGYYGYTF
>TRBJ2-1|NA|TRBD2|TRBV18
TGTGCCAGCTCACCCTCCCTAGCGGGGGGCCAAGATGAGCAGTTCTTC
CASSPSLAGGQDEQFF
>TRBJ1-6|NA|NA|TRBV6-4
TGTGCCAGCAGTGAAGTATATAATTCACCCCTCCACTTT
CASSEVYNSPLHF
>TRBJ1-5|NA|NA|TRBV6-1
TGTGCCAGCAGTGAAGGCGGTGTAGTCGGAAATCAGCCCCAGCATTTT
CASSEGGVVGNQPQHF
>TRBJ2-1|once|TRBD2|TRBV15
TGTGCCACCAGCACCCAGCGGGGGAGCTACAATGAGCAGTTCTTC
CATSTQRGSYNEQFF
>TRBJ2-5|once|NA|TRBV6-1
TGTGCCAGCAGTGAAACCGGGACGTCGTGGGGTGGCCAGTACTTC
CASSETGTSWGGQYF
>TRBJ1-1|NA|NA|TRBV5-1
TGCGCCAGCAGCCTACAACTACAGGGCGAGAACACTGAAGCTTTCTTT
CASSLQLQGENTEAFF
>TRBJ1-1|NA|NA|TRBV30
TGTGCCTGGAGGTTTAACGGGGTCATGAACACTGAAGCTTTCTTT
CAWRFNGVMNTEAFF
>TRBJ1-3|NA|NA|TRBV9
TGTGCCAGCAGCGCCTCGTCCGGGGGGACCTCTGGAAACACCATATATTTT
CASSASSGGTSGNTIYF
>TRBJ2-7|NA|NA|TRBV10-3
TGTGCCATCAGCGGACATGGAGTCGAGCAGTACTTC
CAISGHGVEQYF
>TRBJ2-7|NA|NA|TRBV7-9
TGTGCCAGCAGCCAATCTATTGGTCACGAGCAGTACTTC
CASSQSIGHEQYF
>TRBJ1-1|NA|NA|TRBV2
TGTGCCAGCCGGGCAGAACGAAACACTGAAGCTTTCTTT
CASRAERNTEAFF